The rows below give T cell receptor beta chains drawn from one sample of a study of T cell changes during pregnancy in multiple sclerosis. The data were produced by immunoSEQ multiplex PCR, yet TCRdb's version contains in-frame clones alone and is incomplete. The repertoire holds about 55,000 clones, about nine tenths seen once, with over 0.5% in the top ten. The sequenced sample was CD4+ T cells from peripheral blood mononuclear cells, obtained in the first trimester of pregnancy. All receptors derive from a female donor with multiple sclerosis, enrolled in a pregnancy study. Each CDR3 is given with its conserved first and last residue. Each record gives: J gene, clone size, D gene, V gene, CDR3 protein, CDR3 DNA. The D gene is left open where the match is weak. Some rows mark clone size as missing; the rest say once, few, many or name a class of expanded clone.

j_gene: TRBJ1-6
abundance: NA
d_gene: NA
v_gene: TRBV6-1
CDR3aa: CASLLGGGGSSPLHF
CDR3nt: TGTGCCAGCCTACTAGGGGGGGGAGGTTCTTCACCCCTCCACTTT

j_gene: TRBJ2-7
abundance: NA
d_gene: NA
v_gene: TRBV2
CDR3aa: CASSADSYEQYF
CDR3nt: TGTGCCAGCAGTGCGGACAGTTACGAGCAGTACTTC

j_gene: TRBJ2-3
abundance: NA
d_gene: NA
v_gene: TRBV7-2
CDR3aa: CASSPIGGARSSTDTQYF
CDR3nt: TGTGCCAGCAGCCCTATAGGGGGGGCCAGATCTAGCACAGATACGCAGTATTTT

j_gene: TRBJ2-6
abundance: NA
d_gene: TRBD2
v_gene: TRBV9
CDR3aa: CASSLGLAGSYSGANVLTF
CDR3nt: TGTGCCAGCAGTTTGGGACTAGCGGGGTCTTACTCTGGGGCCAACGTCCTGACTTTC

j_gene: TRBJ1-2
abundance: NA
d_gene: NA
v_gene: TRBV5-4
CDR3aa: CASSFAGYGYTF
CDR3nt: TGTGCCAGCAGCTTTGCAGGCTATGGCTACACCTTC

j_gene: TRBJ2-7
abundance: NA
d_gene: NA
v_gene: TRBV9
CDR3aa: CASSSQTGHEQYF
CDR3nt: TGTGCCAGCAGCTCCCAAACAGGGCACGAGCAGTACTTC

j_gene: TRBJ2-7
abundance: NA
d_gene: NA
v_gene: TRBV28
CDR3aa: CASSRASVSEQYF
CDR3nt: TGTGCCAGCAGCCGCGCCTCCGTCTCCGAGCAGTACTTC

j_gene: TRBJ1-5
abundance: NA
d_gene: TRBD1
v_gene: TRBV18
CDR3aa: CASSRQGLDQPQHF
CDR3nt: TGTGCCAGCTCACGACAGGGCCTAGATCAGCCCCAGCATTTT

j_gene: TRBJ1-4
abundance: NA
d_gene: NA
v_gene: TRBV10-3
CDR3aa: CAISPDGGGEKLFF
CDR3nt: TGTGCCATCAGTCCTGACGGTGGAGGAGAAAAACTGTTTTTT

j_gene: TRBJ1-2
abundance: NA
d_gene: NA
v_gene: TRBV5-1
CDR3aa: CATSPGPSYGYTF
CDR3nt: TGCGCCACTTCGCCGGGTCCCTCCTATGGCTACACCTTC

j_gene: TRBJ2-7
abundance: NA
d_gene: TRBD1
v_gene: TRBV7-9
CDR3aa: CASSNPGQGSEQYF
CDR3nt: TGTGCCAGCAGCAATCCGGGACAGGGTAGCGAGCAGTACTTC

j_gene: TRBJ2-5
abundance: NA
d_gene: NA
v_gene: TRBV7-2
CDR3aa: CASSLSGMETQYF
CDR3nt: TGTGCCAGCAGCCTCAGCGGTATGGAGACCCAGTACTTC

j_gene: TRBJ1-3
abundance: NA
d_gene: NA
v_gene: TRBV4-3
CDR3aa: CASSQGPSSGNTIYF
CDR3nt: TGCGCCAGCAGCCAAGGTCCCAGCTCTGGAAACACCATATATTTT

j_gene: TRBJ1-5
abundance: NA
d_gene: TRBD1
v_gene: TRBV6-1
CDR3aa: CAIGQGGQPQHF
CDR3nt: TGTGCCATAGGACAGGGGGGTCAGCCCCAGCATTTT

j_gene: TRBJ1-2
abundance: NA
d_gene: NA
v_gene: TRBV19
CDR3aa: CASSIGGGGYTF
CDR3nt: TGTGCCAGTAGTATAGGAGGGGGTGGCTACACCTTC

j_gene: TRBJ1-1
abundance: NA
d_gene: NA
v_gene: TRBV21-1
CDR3aa: CASSNGEVVNTEAFF
CDR3nt: TGTGCCAGCAGCAATGGGGAGGTGGTTAACACTGAAGCTTTCTTT

j_gene: TRBJ2-5
abundance: NA
d_gene: TRBD2
v_gene: TRBV6-5
CDR3aa: CASSYAGTSSETQYF
CDR3nt: TGTGCCAGCAGTTACGCCGGGACTAGTTCAGAGACCCAGTACTTC

j_gene: TRBJ1-5
abundance: once
d_gene: TRBD1
v_gene: TRBV5-1
CDR3aa: CASSSDGTGNQPQHF
CDR3nt: TGCGCCAGCAGCTCGGACGGGACAGGCAATCAGCCCCAGCATTTT

j_gene: TRBJ1-1
abundance: NA
d_gene: NA
v_gene: TRBV29-1
CDR3aa: CSVVTGSGEAFF
CDR3nt: TGCAGCGTTGTCACGGGGTCGGGTGAAGCTTTCTTT

j_gene: TRBJ2-5
abundance: NA
d_gene: NA
v_gene: TRBV6-1
CDR3aa: CASGGTAQETQYF
CDR3nt: TGTGCCAGCGGAGGGACAGCTCAAGAGACCCAGTACTTC

j_gene: TRBJ1-1
abundance: NA
d_gene: NA
v_gene: TRBV9
CDR3aa: CASSVGVGADTEAFF
CDR3nt: TGTGCCAGCAGCGTAGGAGTGGGGGCCGACACTGAAGCTTTCTTT

j_gene: TRBJ2-5
abundance: NA
d_gene: TRBD1
v_gene: TRBV6-1
CDR3aa: CASSNTGTGRETQYF
CDR3nt: TGTGCCAGCAGCAATACTGGGACAGGGAGGGAGACCCAGTACTTC

j_gene: TRBJ1-4
abundance: NA
d_gene: NA
v_gene: TRBV6-6
CDR3aa: CASSPPGGAEKLFF
CDR3nt: TGTGCCAGCAGCCCCCCCGGGGGTGCGGAAAAACTGTTTTTT

j_gene: TRBJ2-7
abundance: NA
d_gene: NA
v_gene: TRBV5-1
CDR3aa: CASSSLGTEQYF
CDR3nt: TGCGCCAGCAGCTCACTAGGTACCGAGCAGTACTTC

j_gene: TRBJ2-7
abundance: NA
d_gene: TRBD2
v_gene: TRBV5-1
CDR3aa: CASSLDSGEGYEQYF
CDR3nt: TGCGCCAGCAGCTTGGATAGCGGGGAAGGGTACGAGCAGTACTTC

j_gene: TRBJ2-1
abundance: NA
d_gene: TRBD1
v_gene: TRBV5-1
CDR3aa: CASSLISGGQGIYEQFF
CDR3nt: TGCGCCAGCAGCTTAATAAGTGGGGGACAGGGGATCTATGAGCAGTTCTTC

j_gene: TRBJ2-7
abundance: NA
d_gene: TRBD1
v_gene: TRBV5-1
CDR3aa: CASSFDRGSYEQYF
CDR3nt: TGCGCCAGCAGCTTCGACAGGGGTAGTTACGAGCAGTACTTC

j_gene: TRBJ2-2
abundance: NA
d_gene: NA
v_gene: TRBV6-5
CDR3aa: CASTPRLGSTGELFF
CDR3nt: TGTGCCAGCACCCCAAGACTAGGTTCCACCGGGGAGCTGTTTTTT

j_gene: TRBJ1-4
abundance: NA
d_gene: NA
v_gene: TRBV27
CDR3aa: CASRSSTEKLFF
CDR3nt: TGTGCCAGCAGATCTAGTACCGAAAAACTGTTTTTT

j_gene: TRBJ2-7
abundance: NA
d_gene: NA
v_gene: TRBV2
CDR3aa: CASRLGLLYEQYF
CDR3nt: TGTGCCAGCAGATTAGGACTACTCTACGAGCAGTACTTC

j_gene: TRBJ1-4
abundance: NA
d_gene: TRBD1
v_gene: TRBV7-9
CDR3aa: CASSFAGTVSDEKLFF
CDR3nt: TGTGCCAGCAGCTTCGCCGGGACAGTTTCAGATGAAAAACTGTTTTTT

j_gene: TRBJ2-7
abundance: NA
d_gene: TRBD1
v_gene: TRBV18
CDR3aa: CASSPDRVALEQYF
CDR3nt: TGTGCCAGCTCACCTGACAGGGTAGCCCTCGAGCAGTACTTC

j_gene: TRBJ2-7
abundance: NA
d_gene: TRBD1
v_gene: TRBV15
CDR3aa: CATSPVQGITYEQYF
CDR3nt: TGTGCCACCAGCCCTGTACAGGGGATCACCTACGAGCAGTACTTC

j_gene: TRBJ1-2
abundance: NA
d_gene: NA
v_gene: TRBV5-4
CDR3aa: CASSRGGNYGYTF
CDR3nt: TGTGCCAGCAGCCGGGGGGGGAACTATGGCTACACCTTC

j_gene: TRBJ1-6
abundance: NA
d_gene: NA
v_gene: TRBV2
CDR3aa: CASSETGLRNSPLHF
CDR3nt: TGTGCCAGCAGTGAGACAGGACTTCGGAATTCACCCCTCCACTTT

j_gene: TRBJ2-3
abundance: NA
d_gene: NA
v_gene: TRBV5-5
CDR3aa: CASSPFWRDTQYF
CDR3nt: TGTGCCAGCAGCCCTTTCTGGCGGGATACGCAGTATTTT

j_gene: TRBJ2-7
abundance: NA
d_gene: TRBD2
v_gene: TRBV28
CDR3aa: CASTVAGSASGQYF
CDR3nt: TGTGCCAGCACCGTAGCGGGTTCGGCCTCGGGGCAGTACTTC

j_gene: TRBJ2-3
abundance: NA
d_gene: TRBD2
v_gene: TRBV19
CDR3aa: CASSIVLVGGHGDTQYF
CDR3nt: TGTGCCAGTAGTATAGTGTTAGTGGGAGGGCATGGAGATACGCAGTATTTT